Described below is a single TCR beta chain sequence and its context. The antigen remains unidentified. Trimming shortened V by 2 bases and J by 3 bases, and 9 bases separated the two germline ends. This CDR3 is 13 amino acids long. CDR1 and CDR2 from the germline V gene are SGHRS and YFSETQ. This sample is drawn from a study of graft-versus-host responses after intestinal transplantation. Notes on the study in general: The marrow of recipients harbored GvH clones, and ileum or blood showed some of them first.

Generated by immunoSEQ multiplex PCR, the TCRdb table keeps only in-frame clones and is missing some. The sample yields roughly 120,000 clones, just over 90% seen once. Sequencing was performed on unstimulated CD8+ T cells sorted from spleen or lymph node cells, taken before intestinal transplant. The chain employs TRBV5-1 and TRBJ2-7, with D tentatively TRBD1 or TRBD2 (5 bases each). The receptor comes from a human donor who received an intestinal transplant. CDR3 in DNA: TGCGCCAGCAGCTTAGAGGGGAACTACGAGCAGTACTTC. This codes for CASSLEGNYEQYF.